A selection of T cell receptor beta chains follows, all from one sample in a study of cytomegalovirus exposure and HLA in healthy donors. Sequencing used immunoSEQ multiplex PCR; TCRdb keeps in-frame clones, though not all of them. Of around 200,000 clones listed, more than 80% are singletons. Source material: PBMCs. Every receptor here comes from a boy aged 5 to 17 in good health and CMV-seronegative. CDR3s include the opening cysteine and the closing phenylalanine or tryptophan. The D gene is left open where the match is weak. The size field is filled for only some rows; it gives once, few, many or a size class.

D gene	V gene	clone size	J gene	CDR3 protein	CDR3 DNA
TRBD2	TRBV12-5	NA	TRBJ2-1	CASVSGTSGRALNNEQFF	TGTGCTAGTGTATCCGGGACTAGCGGGAGGGCCCTCAACAATGAGCAGTTCTTC
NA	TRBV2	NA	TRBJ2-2	CAFGSATSTGELFF	TGTGCCTTTGGTAGCGCGACCTCCACCGGGGAGCTGTTTTTT
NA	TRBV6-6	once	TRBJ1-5	CASSYSGGSQPQHF	TGTGCCAGCAGTTACTCGGGGGGGTCGCAGCCCCAGCATTTT
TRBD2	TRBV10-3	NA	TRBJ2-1	CAISDRGRDNEQFF	TGTGCCATCAGTGATCGCGGGAGGGACAATGAGCAGTTCTTC
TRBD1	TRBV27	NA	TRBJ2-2	CASSFGTGTGELFF	TGTGCCAGCAGTTTTGGGACAGGGACCGGGGAGCTGTTTTTT
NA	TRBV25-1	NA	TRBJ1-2	CASSENRENGYTF	TGTGCCAGCAGTGAAAACAGGGAAAATGGCTACACCTTC
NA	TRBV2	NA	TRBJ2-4	CASTRSLKNIQYF	TGTGCCAGCACTAGGAGTCTGAAAAACATTCAGTACTTC
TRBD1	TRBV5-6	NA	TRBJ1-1	CASSSRTGRLGTEAFF	TGTGCCAGCAGCTCGAGGACAGGGCGTCTCGGGACTGAAGCTTTCTTT
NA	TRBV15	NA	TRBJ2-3	CATSSISDRKNTDTQYF	TGTGCCACCAGCAGCATCTCGGACAGAAAAAACACAGATACGCAGTATTTT
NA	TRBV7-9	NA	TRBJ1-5	CASSPDPGRGIQPQHF	TGTGCCAGCAGCCCCGACCCGGGTAGGGGGATTCAGCCCCAGCATTTT
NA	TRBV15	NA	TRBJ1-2	CATSREQGRSLGYTF	TGTGCCACCAGCAGAGAGCAGGGCAGATCTCTTGGCTACACCTTC
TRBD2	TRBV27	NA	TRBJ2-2	CASKLRRGVGLTGELFF	TGTGCCAGCAAGCTCCGTCGGGGGGTTGGATTGACCGGGGAGCTGTTTTTT
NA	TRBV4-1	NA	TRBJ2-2	CASSQVQRSGELFF	TGCGCCAGCAGCCAAGTACAACGGAGCGGGGAGCTGTTTTTT
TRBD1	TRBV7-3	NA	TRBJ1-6	CASSLTAGTDSPLHF	TGTGCCAGCAGCTTAACTGCGGGGACAGATTCACCCCTCCACTTT
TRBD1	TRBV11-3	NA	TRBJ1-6	CASSRDRESPLHF	TGTGCCAGCAGCAGAGACAGGGAATCACCCCTCCACTTT
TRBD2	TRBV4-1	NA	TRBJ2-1	CASSQVRGGLAQRNRGNEQFF	TGCGCCAGCAGCCAAGTGAGGGGGGGACTAGCGCAACGCAACAGGGGCAATGAGCAGTTCTTC
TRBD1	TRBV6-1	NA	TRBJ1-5	CASNIWDSSNQPQHF	TGTGCCAGCAATATTTGGGACAGCAGCAATCAGCCCCAGCATTTT
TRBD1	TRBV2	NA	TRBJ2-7	CASSRGQGYYEQYF	TGTGCCAGCAGCCGGGGACAGGGCTACTACGAGCAGTACTTC
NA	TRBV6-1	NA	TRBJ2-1	CASSPSSHNEQFF	TGTGCCAGCAGCCCGTCTAGCCACAATGAGCAGTTCTTC
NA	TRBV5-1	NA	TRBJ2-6	CASTPAVVRTSGANVLTF	TGCGCCAGCACCCCGGCGGTGGTCCGAACCTCTGGGGCCAACGTCCTGACTTTC
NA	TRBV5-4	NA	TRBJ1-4	CASSHTSEGEKLFF	TGTGCCAGCAGTCATACGAGCGAGGGTGAAAAACTGTTTTTT
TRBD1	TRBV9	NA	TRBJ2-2	CASSVVDRGSTGELFF	TGTGCCAGCAGCGTAGTAGACAGGGGCAGCACCGGGGAGCTGTTTTTT
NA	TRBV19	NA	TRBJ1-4	CASSLRTGNEKLFF	TGTGCCAGTAGTCTAAGGACGGGGAATGAAAAACTGTTTTTT
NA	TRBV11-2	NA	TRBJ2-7	CASSFLTGEQYF	TGTGCCAGCAGCTTTCTAACCGGCGAGCAGTACTTC
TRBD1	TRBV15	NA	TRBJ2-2	CATSRSRTGHGELFF	TGTGCCACCAGCAGATCAAGGACAGGGCACGGGGAGCTGTTTTTT
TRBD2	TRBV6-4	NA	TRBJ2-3	CASSDSTSGGDTQYF	TGTGCCAGCAGTGACTCGACTAGCGGGGGGGATACGCAGTATTTT
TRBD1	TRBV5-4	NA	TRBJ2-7	CASSPVRGRNYEQYF	TGTGCCAGCAGCCCGGTGAGGGGGCGTAACTACGAGCAGTACTTC
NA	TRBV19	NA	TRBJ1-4	CASSIARTSANEKLFF	TGTGCCAGTAGTATAGCCAGGACATCGGCTAATGAAAAACTGTTTTTT
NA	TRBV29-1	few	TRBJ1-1	CSVEAGMNTEAFF	TGCAGCGTTGAAGCCGGGATGAACACTGAAGCTTTCTTT
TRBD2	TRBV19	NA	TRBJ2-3	CASSSGGSTDTQYF	TGTGCCAGTTCCTCGGGGGGGAGCACAGATACGCAGTATTTT
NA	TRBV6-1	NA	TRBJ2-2	CASSAGTTTGELFF	TGTGCCAGCAGCGCCGGGACAACCACCGGGGAGCTGTTTTTT
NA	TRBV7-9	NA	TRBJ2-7	CASSFDLMDYEQYF	TGTGCCAGCAGCTTCGACTTGATGGACTACGAGCAGTACTTC
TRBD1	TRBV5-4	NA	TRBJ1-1	CASSRAGQGVRGTEAFF	TGTGCCAGCAGCCGCGCCGGACAGGGGGTGAGAGGCACTGAAGCTTTCTTT
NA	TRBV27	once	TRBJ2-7	CASSRRERYEQYF	TGTGCCAGCAGCCGCCGGGAACGTTACGAGCAGTACTTC
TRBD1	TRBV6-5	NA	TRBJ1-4	CASSYSGTGREKLFF	TGTGCCAGCAGTTATTCCGGGACAGGGCGAGAAAAACTGTTTTTT
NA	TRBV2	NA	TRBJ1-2	CASITDRNYGYTF	TGTGCCAGCATAACCGACAGGAACTATGGCTACACCTTC
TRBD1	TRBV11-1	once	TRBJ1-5	CASSPDRGGQPQHF	TGTGCCAGCAGCCCGGACAGGGGTGGACAGCCCCAGCATTTT
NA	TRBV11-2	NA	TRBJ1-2	CASSLEGDSYTF	TGTGCCAGCAGCTTAGAAGGGGACTCCTACACCTTC
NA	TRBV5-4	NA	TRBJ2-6	CASSLDPGFSGANVLTF	TGTGCCAGCAGCCTGGACCCAGGCTTCTCTGGGGCCAACGTCCTGACTTTC
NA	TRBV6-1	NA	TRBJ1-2	CASSVGPGPTNYGYTF	TGTGCCAGCAGTGTTGGTCCAGGTCCTACTAACTATGGCTACACCTTC
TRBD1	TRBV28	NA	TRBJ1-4	CASSWPRTGDPQSLNEKLFF	TGTGCCAGCAGTTGGCCGAGGACAGGGGATCCCCAGTCCCTAAATGAAAAACTGTTTTTT
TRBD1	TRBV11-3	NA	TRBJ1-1	CASSLGQGARTEAFF	TGTGCCAGCAGCCTTGGACAGGGGGCGCGAACTGAAGCTTTCTTT
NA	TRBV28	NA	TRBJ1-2	CASSFQASGYQDGYTF	TGTGCCAGCAGTTTCCAAGCCTCAGGGTACCAGGATGGCTACACCTTC
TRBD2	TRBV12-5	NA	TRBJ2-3	CASVPPFLAGGTDTQYF	TGTGCTAGTGTTCCACCATTTCTAGCGGGGGGAACAGATACGCAGTATTTT
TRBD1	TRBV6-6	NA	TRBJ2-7	CASSPRTGQRIRSYF	TGTGCCAGCAGCCCCCGGACGGGACAGAGAATCCGCTCGTACTTC
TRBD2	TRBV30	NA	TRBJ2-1	CAWIELAGNEQFF	TGTGCCTGGATTGAGCTAGCGGGTAATGAGCAGTTCTTC
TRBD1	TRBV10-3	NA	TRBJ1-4	CAISGDRAPAREKLFF	TGTGCCATCAGTGGGGACAGGGCGCCCGCTCGGGAAAAACTGTTTTTT
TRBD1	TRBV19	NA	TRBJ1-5	CASSTRGFQPQHF	TGTGCCAGTAGTACCAGGGGGTTTCAGCCCCAGCATTTT
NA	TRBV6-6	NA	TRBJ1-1	CASSPGLANTEAFF	TGTGCCAGCAGCCCAGGGTTGGCGAACACTGAAGCTTTCTTT
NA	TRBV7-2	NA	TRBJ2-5	CASRRSQETQYF	TGTGCCAGCAGGCGGTCACAAGAGACCCAGTACTTC
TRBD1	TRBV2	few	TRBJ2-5	CASSPEQGSETQYF	TGTGCCAGCAGTCCCGAACAGGGGTCCGAGACCCAGTACTTC
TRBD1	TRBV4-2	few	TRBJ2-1	CASSQGETGGNEQFF	TGTGCCAGCAGCCAAGGGGAAACAGGGGGCAATGAGCAGTTCTTC
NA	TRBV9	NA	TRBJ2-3	CASSVVSGAGADTQYF	TGTGCCAGCAGCGTAGTGAGTGGGGCAGGGGCAGATACGCAGTATTTT
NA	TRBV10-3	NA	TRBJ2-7	CAIVTDTSYEQYF	TGTGCCATCGTCACGGACACCTCCTACGAGCAGTACTTC